This T cell receptor beta chain was sequenced for a study of OX40 agonist ivuxolimab in advanced cancers. Whole-study results and caveats: Some of the nonresponding patients also showed low levels of normalized T-cell clonal expansion.

V was clipped by 10 bases and J by 3 bases, with 19 bases between them. Germline V CDR1 and CDR2: MDHEN, SYDVKM. The CDR3 spans 15 residues. On this clone: The target antigen is unknown.

The assay was immunoSEQ multiplex PCR, and TCRdb's table has in-frame clones only and misses some. The table includes about 78,000 clones, about four fifths detected once. The rearrangement uses TRBV28 and TRBJ1-5, with D possibly TRBD1 on 6 matching bases. Here the sequenced sample was CD4+ or CD8+ T cells sorted from blood, taken in a trial of the OX40 agonist ivuxolimab. This receptor was taken from an adult with an advanced solid tumor such as melanoma, head and neck, liver or kidney cancer. CDR3 loop: CATTRSGGPNQPQHF. CDR3 nucleotides: TGTGCCACGACCCGTTCGGGGGGCCCCAATCAGCCCCAGCATTTT.